The 14 T cell receptor beta chains presented below share a single source sample, sequenced in a study of cytomegalovirus exposure and HLA in healthy donors (TCRdb year 2017). Receptor amplification or capture employed the immunoSEQ multiplex PCR assay. For the multiplex PCR, a mixture combining 60 forward primers for TCR Vbeta segments and 13 reverse primers for TCR Jbeta segments was used. TCRdb retrieved this table from immuneACCESS and kept in-frame rearrangements only. Not all clones are present; in checked studies, unresolved V genes account for under half, and no reason is known for the remainder. Here the sample has roughly 160,000 clones; around three quarters occur a single time. The top ten hold roughly 1.7% of the sample. Input material: PBMCs. These receptors came from a young woman in good health and CMV-seronegative.

The V call is TRBV7-9, the J call TRBJ2-2, with D possibly matching TRBD1 (6 bases). The CDR3 runs 14 residues. Trimming stripped 5 bases from V and 7 bases from J, with 14 bases between. From germline, CDR1 is SEHNR and CDR2 FQNEAQ (reference sequence). The CDR3 DNA follows: TGTGCCAGCAGCCCCGAGGGGGTAATCGGGGAGCTGTTTTTT. This gives the protein CASSPEGVIGELFF.

This chain uses TRBV6-1 with TRBJ2-3; TRBD1 agrees at 9 bases. Germline CDR1 is MNHNS and CDR2 is SASEGT. The ends lost 2 bases at V and 6 bases at J; junction bases unmatched: 6. The CDR3 totals 15 residues. This chain's CDR3 is CASSEPGQGKDTQYF. CDR3 DNA sequence: TGTGCCAGCAGTGAACCGGGACAGGGCAAGGATACGCAGTATTTT.

This sequence joins TRBV14 and TRBJ2-3, with D perhaps TRBD2 (6 bases). Trimming took 8 bases from V and 0 from J, leaving 15 bases between them. There are 15 residues in the CDR3. The V gene's germline CDR1 is SGHDN and CDR2 FVKESK. The CDR3 sequence: CASPPGDASTDTQYF. In nucleotides, the CDR3 is TGTGCCAGCCCTCCGGGGGACGCTAGCACAGATACGCAGTATTTT.

This clone was observed a few times. The chain joins TRBV4-1 to TRBJ1-5; D ambiguous. Germline V gives CDR1 MGHRA, CDR2 YSYEKL. There are 13 residues in the CDR3. V lost 5 bases and J lost 8, with 13 bases in between. This chain's CDR3 is CASSSLRTEPQHF. The CDR3 DNA reads TGCGCCAGCAGCTCGCTCCGGACTGAGCCCCAGCATTTT.

This rearrangement joins TRBV7-9 to TRBJ2-2; 7 bases match TRBD2. V lost 5 bases and J lost 6; bases outside the gene matches: 9. The CDR3 has 15 residues. The germline V gene has CDR1 SEHNR and CDR2 FQNEAQ (reference sequence). The CDR3 spells CASSVTLGRAGELFF. For the CDR3, the DNA is TGTGCCAGCAGCGTGACTCTAGGGAGGGCCGGGGAGCTGTTTTTT.

The chain joins TRBV27 to TRBJ2-7; 7 nucleotides line up with TRBD2. CDR3 length: 13 amino acids. With 1 base clipped from V and 5 bases from J, the junction kept 2 bases outside the gene matches. Germline V gene sequence: CDR1 MNHEY, CDR2 SMNVEV (reference sequence). Written as DNA, the CDR3 is TGTGCCAGCAGTTTATATGCGGGGGACGAGCAGTACTTC. Protein sequence: CASSLYAGDEQYF.

Only a few counts were recorded for this clone. The J gene is TRBJ2-3, the V gene TRBV30, with TRBD2 matching 10 bases. Trimming at V came to 3 bases and at J to 3 bases, leaving 12 bases not matched to a gene. There are 17 residues in the CDR3. In germline, CDR1 is GTSNPN, CDR2 SVGIG (reference sequence). The CDR3 region has the DNA TGTGCCTGGAGAACTAGCGGGGCTTTTTTGCGGACAGATACGCAGTATTTT. It translates to CAWRTSGAFLRTDTQYF. Using reference TRBV30 and TRBJ2-3 for the parts outside the CDR3, the full variable domain is SQTIHQWPATLVQPVGSPLSLECTVEGTSNPNLYWYRQAAGRGLQLLFYSVGIGQISSEVPQNLSASRPQDRQFILSSKKLLLSDSGFYLCAWRTSGAFLRTDTQYFGPGTRLTVL.

This chain joins TRBV5-5 and TRBJ1-6, with D unclear. CDR3 size: 16 residues. CDR1 SGHKS and CDR2 YYEKEE come from the germline V gene (reference sequence). Trimming left V 1 base short and J 8 bases short, with 16 bases between. The CDR3 sequence is CASSLPGVGTHSPLHF. DNA for the CDR3: TGTGCCAGCAGCTTGCCCGGGGTCGGAACGCATTCACCCCTCCACTTT.

This clone came up a few times. The chain employs TRBV29-1 and TRBJ2-1; D not resolved. Germline values: CDR1 SQVTM, CDR2 ANQGSEA. The CDR3 covers 16 residues. V was clipped by 2 bases and J by 0 bases, with 14 bases between them. The CDR3 region has the DNA TGCAGCGTTGAAAGTCAGCGAAAGAGCTCCTACAATGAGCAGTTCTTC. Amino acids: CSVESQRKSSYNEQFF.

This clone was picked up a small number of times. This chain connects TRBV5-1 to TRBJ2-1, with D possibly being TRBD2 (5 bases). CDR1 is SGHRS, CDR2 YFSETQ, per germline. V lost 7 bases and J 9 bases, leaving 23 bases between the germline ends. This CDR3 region has 15 residues. CDR3 nucleotide sequence: TGCGCCAGCTCAGGAGGAGGACTCGGCCTAGGTGAGCAGTTCTTC. The encoded protein is CASSGGGLGLGEQFF.

This clone has just a few counts. The chain recombines TRBV30 with TRBJ1-2, with D maybe TRBD1 (6 bases). Germline CDR1 reads GTSNPN; CDR2 reads SVGIG (reference sequence). The CDR3 totals 15 residues. The CDR3 DNA follows: TGTGGGTGGGCTTCCAAGAACAGGGCTGTCTATGGCTACACCTTC. Translating gives CGWASKNRAVYGYTF.

In this sample, this clone turned up a few times. This chain links TRBV5-1 with TRBJ2-3, with TRBD1 as a possible D gene (5 bases). CDR3 length equals 14 residues. V lost 0 bases and J 4 bases, leaving 9 bases between the germline ends. Germline-derived CDR1 and CDR2 are SGHRS and YFSETQ. DNA for the CDR3: TGCGCCAGCAGCTTGGCCAGGGCTCCAGATACGCAGTATTTT. The encoded protein is CASSLARAPDTQYF.

The V call is TRBV19, the J call TRBJ1-5, with a tentative D call TRBD1 (5 bases). This CDR3 comprises 13 residues. Germline loops: CDR1 LNHDA, CDR2 SQIVND (reference sequence). V was pared by 6 bases and J by 7 bases, with 13 bases between. The CDR3 sequence is CASSDSLQQPQHF. In DNA, the CDR3 is TGTGCCAGTAGCGACAGCTTACAGCAGCCCCAGCATTTT.

V usage is TRBV7-9 and J usage is TRBJ1-1; D unresolved. V lost 6 bases and J lost 1, with 12 bases in between. The length of the CDR3 is 14 residues. Germline V CDR1 and CDR2: SEHNR, FQNEAQ (reference sequence). CDR3 DNA: TGTGCCAGCAGTGAATTTGCCAGGAACACTGAAGCTTTCTTT. Protein: CASSEFARNTEAFF.